This T cell receptor beta chain was recovered during a study of shared clonotypes between healthy human individuals. The CDR3 length is 14 residues. The V gene lost 10 bases and the J gene lost 5 bases, with 21 bases spanning the gap. Germline loops: CDR1 SNHLY, CDR2 FYNNEI. General study results and limits: Estimated clonotype richness was generally higher in naive than memory subsets.

Points on this clone: As yet, its antigen is unknown.

Libraries were prepared by immunoSEQ multiplex PCR; TCRdb keeps only in-frame clonotypes and omits some of them. The data contain around 2,000,000 clones, 95% of them singletons. The origin of this receptor is a man between 18 and 29 years old in good health. Sequencing input: naive CD4+ T cells sorted from blood. Subset indicated: CD45RA+ positively selected. This chain connects TRBV2 to TRBJ2-7, with D perhaps given as TRBD1 or TRBD2 (7 bases each). The CDR3 DNA is TGTGCCACCCGAAAGGGGGCGGGAGCTCACGAGCAGTACTTC. It encodes CATRKGAGAHEQYF.